The 30 T cell receptor beta chains below all came from one sample that was sequenced in a study of T cell repertoires in cytomegalovirus infection (dated 2019 in TCRdb). Instrument on record: Illumina HiSeq 1500. TCRdb handled the public reads itself, with Q25 trimming in fastp and clone calling in MiXCR, and kept productive beta chains. Rows are combined by CDR3 protein, so each entry shows the most common genes and DNA. The sample records fewer than 300,000 distinct CDR3 sequences, about 25% of which are singletons. The top ten clonotypes cover roughly 13% of the sample. Input material: PBMCs. The receptors stem from a human donor in good health (CMV status not recorded). Some clones in this sample may be carry-over from other donors' samples.

This chain links TRBV12-3 or TRBV12-4 with TRBJ2-4, with D perhaps matching TRBD1 (5 bases). The germline V and J ends were trimmed by 4 bases and 3 bases, with 10 bases remaining between them. The CDR3 is 14 residues long. The CDR3 sequence: CASSSGLGKNIQYF. CDR3 coding DNA: TGTGCCAGCAGTTCAGGGTTAGGCAAAAACATTCAGTACTTC.

The chain links TRBV7-3 to TRBJ2-7; the D gene is possibly TRBD2 (5 bases). The CDR3 loop spans 14 amino acids. Germline lookup yields CDR1 SGHTA and CDR2 FQGTGA. Trimming took off 5 bases at V and 6 bases at J, with 17 bases between the two ends. DNA for the CDR3: TGTGCCAGCAGCGTCGGACTGGGAACCGGCGAGCAGTACTTC. It specifies CASSVGLGTGEQYF.

This clonotype was picked up a small number of times. The CDR3 reads CASSLVAGGRETQYF. The CDR3 DNA reads as TGTGCCAGCAGCTTGGTAGCGGGAGGAAGGGAGACCCAGTACTTC. The chain links TRBV5-4 to TRBJ2-5, with TRBD2 identical over 10 bases. J gave up 5 bases and V 0 bases, and 4 bases lay outside the gene matches. CDR3 length equals 15 residues. Per germline, CDR1 SGHNT and CDR2 YYREEE (reference sequence).

This clonotype has ten or more counts. The chain couples TRBV7-2 to TRBJ2-1; 8 bases are a match to TRBD2. V lost 5 bases and J lost 3; bases outside the gene matches: 9. The CDR3 is made up of 16 amino acids. Per the germline V gene, CDR1 is SGHTA and CDR2 is FQGNSA. The chain's CDR3 is CASSPRPAGGYNEQFF. The CDR3 bases are TGTGCCAGCAGCCCGCGGCCGGCGGGGGGCTACAATGAGCAGTTCTTC.

This clonotype was picked up a small number of times. V usage is TRBV7-9 and J usage is TRBJ1-5; D remains unclear. V shed 5 bases and J shed 2 bases, with 10 bases lying between them. The CDR3 has 14 residues. Germline V gene data show CDR1 as SEHNR and CDR2 as FQNEAQ (reference sequence). The DNA of the CDR3 is TGTGCCAGCAGCGCTCGGGGTGGCAATCAGCCCCAGCATTTT. Translated: CASSARGGNQPQHF.

In the case of this clonotype: A much larger clone lies one base from this, so it may be a read error. The chain has TRBV7-8 and TRBJ2-1; 10 positions match TRBD2. V lost 6 bases to trimming and J lost 5 bases; unmatched junction nucleotides: 7. CDR1 is SGHVS and CDR2 is FQNEAQ in the germline V gene. The CDR3 has 15 amino acids. The CDR3 protein is CASRPPAGGDNEQFF. In DNA, the CDR3 is TGTGCCAGCAGGCCACCAGCGGGAGGGGACAATGAGCAGTTCTTC. The variable domain in full, completed from reference TRBV7-8 and TRBJ2-1, reads GAGVSQSPRYKVAKRGQDVALRCDPISGHVSLFWYQQALGQGPEFLTYFQNEAQLDKSGLPSDRFFAERPEGSVSTLKIQRTQQEDSAVYLCASRPPAGGDNEQFFGPGTRLTVL.

A few counts support this clonotype. The chain has TRBV7-2 and TRBJ2-5; D is possibly TRBD2 (6 bases). With 5 bases removed from V and 1 base from J, the gap between germline ends came to 11 bases. CDR3 size: 14 residues. Looked up from germline, CDR1 is SGHTA and CDR2 is FQGNSA. The CDR3 spells CASSPSSAQETQYF. CDR3 nucleotide sequence: TGTGCCAGCAGCCCTTCTAGCGCCCAAGAGACCCAGTACTTC.

This clonotype was detected only a few times. The CDR3 DNA sequence: TGTGCCAGCAGTCCGGGACAGGCGTCGTTCGCTGAAGCTTTCTTT. This codes for CASSPGQASFAEAFF. The rearrangement joins TRBV12-3 or TRBV12-4 to TRBJ1-1, with 8 bases fitting TRBD1. Trimming removed 5 bases from V and 6 bases from J; junction bases left unmatched: 11. CDR3 size: 15 residues.

This clonotype was observed a few times. The chain couples TRBV20-1 to TRBJ1-5; tentatively, D is TRBD1 (6 bases). The CDR3 loop spans 14 amino acids. CDR1 and CDR2 (germline): DFQATT, SNEGSKA (reference sequence). V gave up 6 bases and J gave up 5 bases, with 17 bases separating them. DNA for the CDR3: TGCAGTGCCTTTACAGGGAGGCAGGATCAGCCCCAGCATTTT. It yields the protein CSAFTGRQDQPQHF.

The chain has TRBV20-1 and TRBJ1-1; 7 bases line up with TRBD1. Trimming removed 6 bases from V and 7 bases from J; junction bases left unmatched: 5. The CDR3 is 11 amino acids. Germline loops: CDR1 DFQATT, CDR2 SNEGSKA (reference sequence). CDR3 residues: CSAPRQGEAFF. CDR3 bases: TGCAGTGCACCTCGACAGGGTGAAGCTTTCTTT.

This clonotype was counted between two and nine times. The J gene is TRBJ1-1, the V gene TRBV29-1, with 8 bases lining up with TRBD1. V shed 7 bases and J 1 base; nucleotides not matched to a gene: 5. Germline loops: CDR1 SQVTM, CDR2 ANQGSEA. CDR3 length equals 13 residues. The chain's CDR3 is CSARTGTNTEAFF. DNA for the CDR3: TGCAGCGCGCGGACAGGGACGAACACTGAAGCTTTCTTT.

The chain links TRBV7-2 to TRBJ2-3; the D is unclear. Trimming left V 1 base short and J 2 bases short, with 7 bases between. The germline gives CDR1 SGHTA, CDR2 FQGNSA. This CDR3 contains 14 residues. CDR3 sequence: CASSLVEFTDTQYF. CDR3 coding DNA: TGTGCCAGCAGCTTAGTGGAATTCACAGATACGCAGTATTTT.

This clonotype was seen more than once but under ten times. The chain combines TRBV7-9 with TRBJ2-3; 7 nucleotides align to TRBD1. The CDR3 has 17 amino acids. J lost 0 bases, V lost 5 bases, and 11 bases had no gene match. The germline V gene has CDR1 SEHNR and CDR2 FQNEAQ (reference sequence). DNA of the CDR3: TGTGCCAGCAGCCCGGCGAACAGGGGTTCTAGCACAGATACGCAGTATTTT. It translates to CASSPANRGSSTDTQYF.

This clonotype was recorded at least ten times. The J gene is TRBJ2-7, the V gene TRBV12-3 or TRBV12-4; no clear D. CDR3 length: 15 amino acids. V was cut by 3 bases and J by 0 bases, with 12 bases left in between. The CDR3 protein is CASSFGSRSSYEQYF. Written as DNA, the CDR3 is TGTGCCAGCAGTTTCGGGTCGAGGAGCTCCTACGAGCAGTACTTC.

At least ten counts were recorded for this clonotype. The rearrangement uses TRBV28 and TRBJ1-1; the D is unclear. The CDR3 length is 15 residues. CDR1 MDHEN and CDR2 SYDVKM come from the germline V gene. V lost 8 bases and J 1 base, leaving 17 bases between the germline ends. The CDR3 nucleotides read TGTGCCAGCCACAGTTCGTTAAGAGGGAACACTGAAGCTTTCTTT. Translated, it gives CASHSSLRGNTEAFF.

This clonotype was seen more than once but under ten times. This chain links TRBV6-1 with TRBJ1-5; D unresolved. Deletions cut 5 bases from V and 1 base from J, with 9 bases between. Germline values: CDR1 MNHNS, CDR2 SASEGT. This CDR3 is built from 14 residues. Here the CDR3 reads CASSYAGSNQPQHF. In DNA, the CDR3 is TGTGCCAGCAGTTACGCGGGAAGCAATCAGCCCCAGCATTTT.

This clonotype has at least ten counts. The rearrangement links TRBV4-1 to TRBJ2-4; D may be TRBD1 or TRBD2 (5 bases each). CDR1 and CDR2 from the germline V gene are MGHRA and YSYEKL. This CDR3 is 18 amino acids long. Trimming removed 4 bases from V and 1 base from J, with 20 bases in between. The chain's CDR3 is CASSPRGRGEFAKNIQYF. The CDR3 DNA is TGCGCCAGCAGCCCTCGGGGTAGAGGGGAGTTTGCCAAAAACATTCAGTACTTC.

This clonotype showed up just a few times. The chain joins TRBV15 to TRBJ2-3; D perhaps matches TRBD1 (5 bases). The CDR3 is made up of 16 amino acids. CDR1 LNHNV and CDR2 YYDKDF come from the germline V gene (reference sequence). V was trimmed by 0 bases and J by 3 bases, leaving 13 bases between them. The CDR3 loop is CATSRDKGRGTDTQYF. The CDR3 DNA reads TGTGCCACCAGCAGAGATAAAGGAAGGGGTACAGATACGCAGTATTTT.

There are many counts of this clonotype. The chain couples TRBV7-2 to TRBJ1-2; maybe TRBD1 (6 bases). The V gene lost 4 bases and the J gene lost 7 bases, with 16 bases spanning the gap. The length of the CDR3 is 14 residues. The germline V gene encodes CDR1 SGHTA and CDR2 FQGNSA. As DNA, the CDR3 is TGTGCCAGCAGCTCGTGGCAGGGGAAGCTTGGCTACACCTTC. This gives the protein CASSSWQGKLGYTF. Complete variable domain (other parts from reference TRBV7-2 and TRBJ1-2): GAGVSQSPSNKVTEKGKDVELRCDPISGHTALYWYRQSLGQGLEFLIYFQGNSAPDKSGLPSDRFSAERTGGSVSTLTIQRTQQEDSAVYLCASSSWQGKLGYTFGSGTRLTVV.

The V and J genes are TRBV18 and TRBJ1-4; D is perhaps TRBD1 (5 bases). V lost 0 bases to trimming and J lost 4 bases, with 9 bases between them. There are 15 residues in the CDR3. Germline V gives CDR1 KGHSH, CDR2 LQKENI. The CDR3 here is CASSPPGTDNEKLFF. The CDR3 DNA is TGTGCCAGCTCACCACCCGGGACGGATAATGAAAAACTGTTTTTT.

This clonotype was counted only a few times. V usage is TRBV28 and J usage is TRBJ1-6; maybe TRBD1 (5 bases). The CDR3 has 15 residues. V lost 5 bases and J lost 10, with 18 bases in between. Germline CDR1 MDHEN, CDR2 SYDVKM. Here the CDR3 reads CASSPRQIGQSPLHF. For the CDR3, the DNA is TGTGCCAGCAGTCCCAGACAGATCGGGCAGTCACCCCTCCACTTT.

Many counts were recorded for this clonotype. The chain carries TRBV4-3 and TRBJ2-5, with TRBD2 matching 9 bases. Germline V gene sequence: CDR1 LGHNA, CDR2 YSLEER. The CDR3 extends over 16 amino acids. After removal of 4 bases from V and 5 bases from J, the junction contained 11 bases not matched to a gene. For the CDR3, the DNA is TGCGCCAGCAGCCGTATAGCGGGAGAGTCTTGGGAGACCCAGTACTTC. Its protein product is CASSRIAGESWETQYF.

In its sample, this clonotype was seen a few times. This chain uses TRBV6-2 or TRBV6-3 with TRBJ2-7, with 8 bases identical to TRBD1. Trimming at V came to 3 bases and at J to 7 bases, leaving 11 bases not matched to a gene. The CDR3 has 15 residues. The germline V gene has CDR1 MNHEY and CDR2 SVGEGT. The CDR3 DNA follows: TGTGCCAGCAGTTATGGGATGGGGACAGGAAATGAGCAGTACTTC. Translation gives CASSYGMGTGNEQYF.

This clonotype was recorded many times. J is TRBJ2-6 and V is TRBV12-3 or TRBV12-4, with a weak D call TRBD1 (6 bases). V was cut by 6 bases and J by 0 bases, with 9 bases left in between. There are 15 residues in the CDR3. The CDR3 bases are TGTGCCAGCAGCCTGGACAGCTCTGGGGCCAACGTCCTGACTTTC. Its protein product is CASSLDSSGANVLTF.

V gene TRBV20-1 combines with J gene TRBJ1-1, with 7 positions matching TRBD1. CDR1 is DFQATT and CDR2 is SNEGSKA in the germline V gene (reference sequence). V lost 0 bases and J lost 8; bases outside the gene matches: 3. The CDR3 contains 12 residues. CDR3 sequence (DNA): TGCAGTGCTAGAGAGGGGACAGTCGAAGCTTTCTTT. This gives the protein CSAREGTVEAFF.

The V gene is TRBV24-1, the J gene TRBJ2-1; 10 bases align to TRBD2. Germline CDR1 reads KGHDR; CDR2 reads SFDVKD. This CDR3 is built from 15 residues. With 6 bases clipped from V and 10 bases from J, the junction kept 11 bases outside the gene matches. The DNA for the CDR3 is TGTGCCACCAGTCTGGAGCGGGAGGGCCTTAACGAGCAGTTCTTC. Protein: CATSLEREGLNEQFF.

The chain uses TRBV27 and TRBJ2-5, with 8 nucleotides matching TRBD1. The CDR3 covers 13 residues. V shed 10 bases, J shed 5 bases, and the junction held 9 bases outside the gene matches. Germline CDR1 reads MNHEY; CDR2 reads SMNVEV (reference sequence). Here the CDR3 DNA reads TGTGCCACGCGGCAGGGGGCAGGGGAGACCCAGTACTTC. Protein sequence: CATRQGAGETQYF.

This clonotype was counted only a few times. V usage is TRBV7-8 and J usage is TRBJ2-7, with 7 bases lining up with TRBD1. Germline CDR1 SGHVS, CDR2 FQNEAQ. The CDR3 contains 14 residues. V was pared by 4 bases and J by 5 bases, with 8 bases of the junction left unmatched. CDR3 DNA sequence: TGTGCCAGCAGCTCGGCCGGGACAGCCGACGAGCAGTACGTC. It translates to CASSSAGTADEQYV.

V is TRBV7-6 and J is TRBJ2-3; D possibly corresponds to TRBD1 (6 bases). The V gene's germline CDR1 is SGHVS and CDR2 FNYEAQ. CDR3 length equals 16 residues. The V end was cut by 2 bases, the J end by 2 bases, with 14 bases between. In nucleotides, the CDR3 is TGTGCCAGCAGCTTATTTTCGGACAGAATCACAGATACGCAGTATTTT. Its translation: CASSLFSDRITDTQYF.

This clonotype turned up a few times. The V and J genes are TRBV5-1 and TRBJ2-7, with D tentatively TRBD1 or TRBD2 (5 bases each). This CDR3 has 13 residues. Germline V gives CDR1 SGHRS, CDR2 YFSETQ. Trimming left V 7 bases short and J 7 bases short, with 18 bases between. The CDR3 DNA reads TGCGCCAGCGGGGACCGTCGGCTAGGGGAGCAGTACTTC. Translating it yields CASGDRRLGEQYF. Full variable domain (remainder filled in from reference TRBV5-1 and TRBJ2-7): KAGVTQTPRYLIKTRGQQVTLSCSPISGHRSVSWYQQTPGQGLQFLFEYFSETQRNKGNFPGRFSGRQFSNSRSEMNVSTLELGDSALYLCASGDRRLGEQYFGPGTRLTVT.